The 2 T cell receptor beta chains presented below share a single source sample, sequenced in a study of naive and memory T cell subsets. Notes on the study in general: Especially in CD8 cells, naive repertoires contained a few larger clonotypes, possibly CD45RA-re-expressing memory cells.

These receptors have no known antigen. Both TRBC1 and TRBC2 were covered by a beta constant-region primer of two equimolar oligonucleotides. Nested alpha and beta constant-region primers with the SP2 primer drove four PCR rounds on ligated cDNA. TCRdb used MiXCR to reprocess the UMI-ligation and nested PCR reads, holding one entry per CDR3 protein. The sample lists 150,000 or so distinct CDR3 sequences; roughly 22% were seen once. Sequencing was performed on naive CD4+ T cells from blood. The receptors originated from a human donor in good health.

The chain combines TRBV5-1 with TRBJ2-7; the D call may be TRBD1 or TRBD2 (5 bases each). The CDR3 spans 14 residues. Looked up from germline, CDR1 is SGHRS and CDR2 is YFSETQ. V lost 0 bases, J lost 0 bases, and 7 bases lay in between. The DNA of the CDR3 is TGCGCCAGCAGCTTGGCGGGACCCTCCTACGAGCAGTACTTC. It translates to CASSLAGPSYEQYF.

This clonotype was seen a handful of times. V gene TRBV12-3 or TRBV12-4 combines with J gene TRBJ2-5; D is possibly TRBD2 (6 bases). The CDR3 covers 11 residues. V lost 7 bases and J lost 6, with 9 bases in between. The CDR3 loop reads CASKGLQTQYF. CDR3 nucleotide sequence: TGTGCCAGCAAGGGACTTCAGACCCAGTACTTC.